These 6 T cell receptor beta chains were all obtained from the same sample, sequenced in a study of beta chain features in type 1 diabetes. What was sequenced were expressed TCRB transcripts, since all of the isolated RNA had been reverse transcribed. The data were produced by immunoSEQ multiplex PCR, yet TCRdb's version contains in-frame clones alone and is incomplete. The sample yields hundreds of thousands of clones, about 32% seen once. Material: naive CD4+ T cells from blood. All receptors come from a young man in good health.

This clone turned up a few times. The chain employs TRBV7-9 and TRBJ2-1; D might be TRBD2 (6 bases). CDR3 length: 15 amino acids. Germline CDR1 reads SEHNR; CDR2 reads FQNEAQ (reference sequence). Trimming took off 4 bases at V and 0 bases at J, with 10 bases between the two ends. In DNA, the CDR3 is TGTGCCAGCAGCTCCTGGAGGGTCTCCTACAATGAGCAGTTCTTC. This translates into CASSSWRVSYNEQFF.

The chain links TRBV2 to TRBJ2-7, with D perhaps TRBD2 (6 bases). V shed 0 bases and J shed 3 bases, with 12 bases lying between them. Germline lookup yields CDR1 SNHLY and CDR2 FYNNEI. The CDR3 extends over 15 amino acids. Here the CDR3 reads CASSEASGPGYEQYF. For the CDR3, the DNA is TGTGCCAGCAGTGAAGCTAGCGGCCCAGGCTACGAGCAGTACTTC.

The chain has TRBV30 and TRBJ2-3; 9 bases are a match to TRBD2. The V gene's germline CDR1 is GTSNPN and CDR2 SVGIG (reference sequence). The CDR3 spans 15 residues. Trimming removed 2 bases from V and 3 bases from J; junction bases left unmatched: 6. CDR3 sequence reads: CAWSKLAGFTDTQYF. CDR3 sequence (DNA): TGTGCCTGGAGTAAGCTAGCGGGATTTACAGATACGCAGTATTTT.

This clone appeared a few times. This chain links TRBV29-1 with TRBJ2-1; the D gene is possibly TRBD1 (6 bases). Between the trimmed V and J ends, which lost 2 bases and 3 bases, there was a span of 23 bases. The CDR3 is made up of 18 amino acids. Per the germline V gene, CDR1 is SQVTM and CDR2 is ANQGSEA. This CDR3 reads CSVETARSGTLYYNEQFF. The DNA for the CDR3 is TGCAGCGTTGAAACCGCGCGGTCCGGGACACTCTACTACAATGAGCAGTTCTTC.

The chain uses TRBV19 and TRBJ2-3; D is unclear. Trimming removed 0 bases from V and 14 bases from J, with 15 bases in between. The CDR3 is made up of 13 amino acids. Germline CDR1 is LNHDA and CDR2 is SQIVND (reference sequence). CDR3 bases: TGTGCCAGTAGTATAGATCGGAATCAAGGCACGTATTTT. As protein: CASSIDRNQGTYF.

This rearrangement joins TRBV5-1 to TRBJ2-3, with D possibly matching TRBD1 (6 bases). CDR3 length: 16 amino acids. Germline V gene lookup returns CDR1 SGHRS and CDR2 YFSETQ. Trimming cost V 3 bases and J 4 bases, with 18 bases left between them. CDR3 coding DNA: TGCGCCAGCAGCTCCGGACAGCTCATACGTCCAGATACGCAGTATTTT. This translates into CASSSGQLIRPDTQYF.